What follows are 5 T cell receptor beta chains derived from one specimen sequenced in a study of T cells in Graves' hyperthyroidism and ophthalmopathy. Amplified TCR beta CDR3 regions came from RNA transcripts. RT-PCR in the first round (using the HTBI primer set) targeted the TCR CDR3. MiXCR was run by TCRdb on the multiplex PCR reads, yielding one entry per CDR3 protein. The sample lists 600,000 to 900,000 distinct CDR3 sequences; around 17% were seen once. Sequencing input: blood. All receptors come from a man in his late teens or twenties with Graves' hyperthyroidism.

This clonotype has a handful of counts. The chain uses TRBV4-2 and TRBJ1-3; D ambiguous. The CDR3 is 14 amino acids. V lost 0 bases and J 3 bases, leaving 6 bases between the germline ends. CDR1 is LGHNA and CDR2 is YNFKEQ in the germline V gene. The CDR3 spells CASSQDRLGNTIYF. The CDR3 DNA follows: TGTGCCAGCAGCCAAGACCGACTTGGAAACACCATATATTTT.

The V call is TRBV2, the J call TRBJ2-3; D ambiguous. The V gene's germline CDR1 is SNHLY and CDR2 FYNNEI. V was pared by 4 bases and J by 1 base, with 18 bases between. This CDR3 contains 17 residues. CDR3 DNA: TGTGCCAGCAGTGCCGGAAGGGATGGATACCGCACAGATACGCAGTATTTT. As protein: CASSAGRDGYRTDTQYF.

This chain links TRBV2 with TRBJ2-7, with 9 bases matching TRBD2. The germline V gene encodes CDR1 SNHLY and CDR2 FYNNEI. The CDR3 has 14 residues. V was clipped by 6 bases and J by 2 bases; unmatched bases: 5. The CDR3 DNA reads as TGTGCCAGCAGGCGACTAGCGGCCCCCTACGAGCAGTACTTC. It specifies CASRRLAAPYEQYF.

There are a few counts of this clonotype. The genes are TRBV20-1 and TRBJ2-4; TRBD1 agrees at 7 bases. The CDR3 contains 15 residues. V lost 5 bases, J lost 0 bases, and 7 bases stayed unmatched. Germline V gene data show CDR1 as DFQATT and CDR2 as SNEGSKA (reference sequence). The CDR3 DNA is TGCAGTGCTCCCGACAGGGTACAAGCCAAAAACATTCAGTACTTC. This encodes CSAPDRVQAKNIQYF.

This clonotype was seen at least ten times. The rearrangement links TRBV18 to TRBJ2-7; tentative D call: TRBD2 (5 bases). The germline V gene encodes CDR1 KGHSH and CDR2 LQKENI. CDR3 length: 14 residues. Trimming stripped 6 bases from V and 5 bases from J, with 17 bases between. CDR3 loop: CASSTSSGVHEQYF. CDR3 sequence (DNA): TGTGCCAGCTCTACCAGCTCCGGGGTCCACGAGCAGTACTTC.